These 2 T cell receptor beta chains were sequenced from one sample in a study of Graves' ophthalmopathy and Graves' hyperthyroidism. Transcripts of RNA were the source for amplifying TCR beta CDR3 regions. HTBI primers primed a first-round RT-PCR, and a second-round multiplex PCR followed. TCRdb reanalysed the multiplex PCR reads using MiXCR and keeps one entry per CDR3 protein. Among about 220,000 distinct CDR3 sequences listed, 20% to 25% were seen once. The source material was peripheral blood. These receptors came from a woman between 45 and 60 years old with Graves' ophthalmopathy.

The CDR3 loop is CASNRGMNYGYTF. The CDR3 nucleotides read TGTGCCAGCAACCGAGGGATGAACTATGGCTACACCTTC. The J gene is TRBJ1-2, the V gene TRBV7-2, with D uncertain. Deletions cut 7 bases from V and 2 bases from J, with 11 bases between. The CDR3 contains 13 residues. CDR1 is SGHTA and CDR2 is FQGNSA in the germline V gene. The full variable domain, completed using reference TRBV7-2 and TRBJ1-2, is GAGVSQSPSNKVTEKGKDVELRCDPISGHTALYWYRQSLGQGLEFLIYFQGNSAPDKSGLPSDRFSAERTGGSVSTLTIQRTQQEDSAVYLCASNRGMNYGYTFGSGTRLTVV.

There are many counts of this clonotype. The rearrangement uses TRBV5-1 and TRBJ2-5; D is possibly TRBD2 (6 bases). The V and J ends lost 4 bases and 5 bases respectively, with 18 bases between them. Germline V gives CDR1 SGHRS, CDR2 YFSETQ. The CDR3 contains 15 residues. The CDR3 protein is CASSRRTTSAETQYF. The CDR3, as DNA: TGCGCCAGCAGCCGGAGGACTACTTCGGCGGAGACCCAGTACTTC. Using reference TRBV5-1 and TRBJ2-5 for the parts outside the CDR3, the full variable domain is KAGVTQTPRYLIKTRGQQVTLSCSPISGHRSVSWYQQTPGQGLQFLFEYFSETQRNKGNFPGRFSGRQFSNSRSEMNVSTLELGDSALYLCASSRRTTSAETQYFGPGTRLLVL.